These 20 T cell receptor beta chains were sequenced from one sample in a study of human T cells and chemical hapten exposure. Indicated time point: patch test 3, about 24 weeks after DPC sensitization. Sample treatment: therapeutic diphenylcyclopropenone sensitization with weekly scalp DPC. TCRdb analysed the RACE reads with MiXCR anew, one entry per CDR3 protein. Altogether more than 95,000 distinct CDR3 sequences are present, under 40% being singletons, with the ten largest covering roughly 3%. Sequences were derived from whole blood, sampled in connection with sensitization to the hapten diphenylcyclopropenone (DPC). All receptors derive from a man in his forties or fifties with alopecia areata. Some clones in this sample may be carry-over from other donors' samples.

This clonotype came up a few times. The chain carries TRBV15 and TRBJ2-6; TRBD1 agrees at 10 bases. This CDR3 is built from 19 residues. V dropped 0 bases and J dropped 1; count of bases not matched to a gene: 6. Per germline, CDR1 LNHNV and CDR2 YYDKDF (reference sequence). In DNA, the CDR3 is TGTGCCACCAGCAGAGATCAGCCGGGACAGGGGTCTGGGGCCAACGTCCTGACTTTC. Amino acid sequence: CATSRDQPGQGSGANVLTF.

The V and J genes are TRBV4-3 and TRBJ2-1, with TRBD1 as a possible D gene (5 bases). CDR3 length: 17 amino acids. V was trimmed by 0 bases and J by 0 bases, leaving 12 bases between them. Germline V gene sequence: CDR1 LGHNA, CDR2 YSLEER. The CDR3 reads CASSQDPGSSSYNEQFF. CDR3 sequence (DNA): TGCGCCAGCAGCCAAGATCCAGGGTCTAGCTCCTACAATGAGCAGTTCTTC.

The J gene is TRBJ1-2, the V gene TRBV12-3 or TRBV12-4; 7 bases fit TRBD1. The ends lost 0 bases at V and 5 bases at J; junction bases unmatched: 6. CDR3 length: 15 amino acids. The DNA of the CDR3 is TGTGCCAGCAGTTTAGCAGGGGGCCCCTTGTATGGCTACACCTTC. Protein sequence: CASSLAGGPLYGYTF.

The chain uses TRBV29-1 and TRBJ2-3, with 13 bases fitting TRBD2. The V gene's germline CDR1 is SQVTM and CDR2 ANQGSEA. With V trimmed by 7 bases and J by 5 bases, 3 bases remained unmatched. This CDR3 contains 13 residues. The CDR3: CSGRTSGRDTQYF. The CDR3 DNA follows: TGCAGCGGACGGACTAGCGGGAGAGATACGCAGTATTTT.

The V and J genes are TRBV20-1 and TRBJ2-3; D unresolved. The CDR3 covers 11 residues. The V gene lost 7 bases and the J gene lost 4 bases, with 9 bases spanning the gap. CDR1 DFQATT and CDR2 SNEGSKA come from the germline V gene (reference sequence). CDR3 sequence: CSVQKPDTQYF. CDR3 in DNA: TGCAGTGTCCAGAAGCCAGATACGCAGTATTTT.

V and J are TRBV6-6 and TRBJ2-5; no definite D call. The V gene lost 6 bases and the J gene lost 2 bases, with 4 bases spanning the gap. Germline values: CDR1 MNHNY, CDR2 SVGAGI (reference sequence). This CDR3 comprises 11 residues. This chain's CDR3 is CASRGQETQYF. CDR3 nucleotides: TGTGCCAGCAGAGGTCAAGAGACCCAGTACTTC.

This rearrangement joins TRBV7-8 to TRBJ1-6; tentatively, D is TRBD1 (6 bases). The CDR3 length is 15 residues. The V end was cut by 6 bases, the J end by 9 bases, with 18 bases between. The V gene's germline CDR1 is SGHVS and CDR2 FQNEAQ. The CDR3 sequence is CASRSARTDLSPLHF. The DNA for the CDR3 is TGTGCCAGCAGAAGCGCCCGGACAGATCTTTCACCCCTCCACTTT.

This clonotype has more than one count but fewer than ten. This CDR3 is CASSLASATDNEQFF. The CDR3 DNA follows: TGTGCCAGCAGCTTAGCGTCGGCTACCGACAATGAGCAGTTCTTC. The chain employs TRBV7-9 and TRBJ2-1, with D unresolved. Per the germline V gene, CDR1 is SEHNR and CDR2 is FQNEAQ (reference sequence). The ends were cut back, 0 bases at V and 5 bases at J, with 11 bases in the middle. This CDR3 spans 15 amino acids. Looking up the rest from reference TRBV7-9 and TRBJ2-1 gives the full variable domain: DTGVSQNPRHKITKRGQNVTFRCDPISEHNRLYWYRQTLGQGPEFLTYFQNEAQLEKSRLLSDRFSAERPKGSFSTLEIQRTEQGDSAMYLCASSLASATDNEQFFGPGTRLTVL.

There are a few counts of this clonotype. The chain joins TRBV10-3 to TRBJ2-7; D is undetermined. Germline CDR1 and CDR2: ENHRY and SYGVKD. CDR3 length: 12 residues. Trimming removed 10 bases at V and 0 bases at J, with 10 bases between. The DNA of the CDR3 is TGTGCCACACTATCGTCCTCCTACGAGCAGTACGTC. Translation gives CATLSSSYEQYV.

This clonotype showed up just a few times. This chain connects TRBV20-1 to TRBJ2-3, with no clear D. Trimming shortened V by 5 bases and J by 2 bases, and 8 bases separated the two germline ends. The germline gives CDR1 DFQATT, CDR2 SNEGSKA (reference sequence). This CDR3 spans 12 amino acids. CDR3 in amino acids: CSAVYTTDTQYF. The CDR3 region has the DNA TGCAGTGCTGTCTATACCACAGATACGCAGTATTTT.

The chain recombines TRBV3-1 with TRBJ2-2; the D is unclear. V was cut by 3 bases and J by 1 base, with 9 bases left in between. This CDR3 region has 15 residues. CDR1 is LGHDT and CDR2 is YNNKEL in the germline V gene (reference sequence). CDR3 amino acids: CASSHYSLNTGELFF. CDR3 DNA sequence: TGTGCCAGCAGCCACTACAGCTTGAACACCGGGGAGCTGTTTTTT.

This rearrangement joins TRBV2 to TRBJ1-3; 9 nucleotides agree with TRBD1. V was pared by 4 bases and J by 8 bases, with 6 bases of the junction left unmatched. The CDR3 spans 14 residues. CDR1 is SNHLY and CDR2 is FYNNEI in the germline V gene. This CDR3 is CASSGGTGHHTIYF. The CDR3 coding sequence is TGTGCCAGCAGTGGAGGGACAGGGCACCACACCATATATTTT.

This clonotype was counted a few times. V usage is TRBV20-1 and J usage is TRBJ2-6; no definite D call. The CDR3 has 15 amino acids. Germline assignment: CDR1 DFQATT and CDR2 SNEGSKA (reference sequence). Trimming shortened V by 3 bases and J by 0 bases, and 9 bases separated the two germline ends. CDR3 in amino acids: CSASPHISGANVLTF. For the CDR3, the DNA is TGCAGTGCTAGCCCGCATATCTCTGGGGCCAACGTCCTGACTTTC.

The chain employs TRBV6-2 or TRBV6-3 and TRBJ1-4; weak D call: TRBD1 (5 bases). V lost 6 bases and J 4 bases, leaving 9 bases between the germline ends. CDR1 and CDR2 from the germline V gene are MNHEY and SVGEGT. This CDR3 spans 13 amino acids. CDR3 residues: CASSHGHNEKLFF. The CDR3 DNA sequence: TGTGCCAGCAGCCACGGACATAATGAAAAACTGTTTTTT.

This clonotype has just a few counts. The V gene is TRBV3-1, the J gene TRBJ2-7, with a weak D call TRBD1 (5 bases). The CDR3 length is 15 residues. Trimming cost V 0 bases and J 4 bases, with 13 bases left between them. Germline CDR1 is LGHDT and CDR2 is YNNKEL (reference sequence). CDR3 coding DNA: TGTGCCAGCAGCCAAGAAACAGGTGGGCCATACGAGCAGTACTTC. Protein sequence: CASSQETGGPYEQYF.

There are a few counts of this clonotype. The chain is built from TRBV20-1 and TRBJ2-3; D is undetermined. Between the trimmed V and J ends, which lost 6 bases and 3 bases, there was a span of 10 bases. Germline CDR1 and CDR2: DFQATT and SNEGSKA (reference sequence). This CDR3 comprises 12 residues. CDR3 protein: CSAAFRTDTQYF. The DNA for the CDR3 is TGCAGTGCAGCGTTCCGGACAGATACGCAGTATTTT.

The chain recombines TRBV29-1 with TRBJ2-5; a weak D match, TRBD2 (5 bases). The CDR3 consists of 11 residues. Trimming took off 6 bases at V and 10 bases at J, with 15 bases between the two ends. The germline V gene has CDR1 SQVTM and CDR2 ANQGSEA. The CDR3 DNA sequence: TGCAGCGTCGCTGACACTCGGGACCAGTACTTC. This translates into CSVADTRDQYF.

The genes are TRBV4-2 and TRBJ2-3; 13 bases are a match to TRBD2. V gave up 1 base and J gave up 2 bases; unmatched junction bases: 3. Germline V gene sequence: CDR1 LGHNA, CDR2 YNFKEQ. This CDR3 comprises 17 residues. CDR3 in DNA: TGTGCCAGCAGCCAAGTACTAGCGGGAGGGGTCACAGATACGCAGTATTTT. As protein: CASSQVLAGGVTDTQYF.

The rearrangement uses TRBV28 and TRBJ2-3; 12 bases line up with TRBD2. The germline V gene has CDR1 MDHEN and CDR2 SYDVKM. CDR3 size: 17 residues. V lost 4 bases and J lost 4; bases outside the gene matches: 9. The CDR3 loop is CASSSPGLAGPADTQYF. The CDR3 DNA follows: TGTGCCAGCAGTTCTCCGGGACTAGCGGGTCCGGCAGATACGCAGTATTTT.

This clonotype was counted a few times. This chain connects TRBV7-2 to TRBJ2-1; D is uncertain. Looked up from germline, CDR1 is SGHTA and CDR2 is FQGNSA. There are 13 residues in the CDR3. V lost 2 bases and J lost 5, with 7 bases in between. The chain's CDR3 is CASSLQRDNEQFF. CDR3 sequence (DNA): TGTGCCAGCAGCTTACAACGGGACAATGAGCAGTTCTTC.